This T cell receptor beta chain came from a study of T cell repertoires in cytomegalovirus infection. The germline V and J ends were trimmed by 2 bases and 5 bases, with 7 bases remaining between them. This CDR3 contains 13 residues. Germline-derived CDR1 and CDR2 are SGHNT and YENEEA. TCRdb independently ran MiXCR on the reads; one entry per CDR3 protein. The sample records 200,000 to 300,000 distinct CDR3 sequences, over 9% being singletons. This clonotype was sampled from a human donor in good health (CMV status not recorded). Some clones in this sample may be carry-over from other donors' samples. The V gene is TRBV11-3, the J gene TRBJ2-4; D not resolved. The sequenced sample was PBMCs. CDR3 sequence: CASSLSSQNIQYF. The CDR3 DNA reads TGTGCCAGCAGCTTATCAAGCCAAAACATTCAGTACTTC.